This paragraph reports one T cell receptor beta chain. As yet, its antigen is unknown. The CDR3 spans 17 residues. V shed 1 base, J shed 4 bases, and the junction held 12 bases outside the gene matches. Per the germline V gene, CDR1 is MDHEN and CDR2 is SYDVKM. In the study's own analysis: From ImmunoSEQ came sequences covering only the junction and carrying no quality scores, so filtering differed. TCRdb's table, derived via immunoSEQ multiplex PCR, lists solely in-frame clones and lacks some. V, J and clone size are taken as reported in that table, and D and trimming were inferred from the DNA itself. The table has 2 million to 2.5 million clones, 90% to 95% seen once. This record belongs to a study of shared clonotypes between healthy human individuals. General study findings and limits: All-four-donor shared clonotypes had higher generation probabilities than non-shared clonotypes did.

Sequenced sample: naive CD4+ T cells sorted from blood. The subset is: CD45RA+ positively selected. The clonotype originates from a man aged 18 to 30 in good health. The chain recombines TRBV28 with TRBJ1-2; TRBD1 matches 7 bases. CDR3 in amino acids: CASSLSGGGPGGYGYTF. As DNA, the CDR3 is TGTGCCAGCAGTTTATCGGGAGGGGGCCCCGGAGGCTATGGCTACACCTTC.